Included here is one T cell receptor (beta chain) sequence, with context. The antigen it binds to is not known. No per-base quality is available; no much larger clone lies one base away. From the germline V gene, CDR1 is MNHEY and CDR2 is SVGAGI. The germline ends are 8 bases apart after V is trimmed by 5 bases and J by 3 bases. Counted from cysteine to phenylalanine, this CDR3 has 12 amino acids. Only the CDR3 portion is preserved as DNA: 36 bases, with reading frame beginning at the first base. This sample is drawn from a study of cytomegalovirus exposure and HLA in healthy donors (dated by TCRdb to the late 2010s). About the full investigation: An earlier analysis of approximately 600 of the donors reported more than 250 Gb of sequence data and 117 million unique TCR beta sequences from about 180 million T cells. An early release covering some 640 HLA-typed donors comprised approximately 300 gigabases of sequencing data and some 79 million unique TCR sequences. Among the roughly 370 genotyped donors, around 81% belonged to the genetic ancestry cluster associated with self-reported Caucasian donors. The study was designed to test whether signatures of past pathogen exposure could be identified by cataloging public T cell receptors. Using immunosequencing, the study profiled T cell repertoires from 640 or so subjects and related those repertoires to cytomegalovirus serostatus. A separate validation cohort of roughly 130 different subjects was used in addition to the approximately 610-subject first cohort. High-throughput TCR immunosequencing, statistical association of individual TCRs with disease status, and machine learning were combined to predict cytomegalovirus infection status. A later analysis re-analyzed previously published TCR beta repertoires from several hundred donors and added high-resolution HLA genotyping to study TCR occurrence patterns. Rather than using new phenotypic data, the later analysis identified candidate immune exposures from TCR beta sequences and from how often those sequences occurred across donors. To decide whether each TCR beta V gene segment behaved as functional or pseudogenic, an earlier analysis of fewer than 750 of the donors relied on high-throughput TCR beta sequencing. Donor age, sex, ethnicity and CMV serostatus were compiled together with the repertoire data. In a later genetic analysis, genome-wide SNP genotypes for about three fifths of the 666 donors were used, and that subset was treated as a discovery cohort. Every repertoire in the discovery cohort had been generated on one and the same sequencing platform. Class I and class II HLA loci were covered by the typing at four-digit resolution. Typing coverage differed by locus: A, B, C, DRB1 and DQB1 were typed in roughly 620-640 donors, DQA1 in 522, DPA1 in some 600, and DPB1 in 472. Roughly five DR-DQ haplotypes were treated as single units for association and clustering because of strong linkage in the cohort. Among some 400 genotyped donors of the cohort, an average of approximately 200,000 unique TCR beta nucleotide sequences was sequenced per donor, of which approximately 18% were non-productive.

In total, 630 or so healthy bone marrow donors made up the cohort. At the time of sampling, all cohort members were nominally healthy, though unrecorded immune exposures were likely present. Of the approximately 700 cohort members, approximately 300 had positive CMV serostatus and 350 to 450 had negative CMV serostatus, and CMV serostatus was not recorded for the donor. Every donor gave a peripheral blood sample, and the peripheral blood mononuclear cells from that sample were used for TCR beta sequencing. Genomic DNA extraction from the blood cell samples was performed with the Qiagen DNeasy Blood Extraction Kit. The method behind the library was the immunoSEQ multiplex PCR assay. For the multiplex PCR, a mixture combining 60 forward primers for TCR Vbeta segments and 13 reverse primers for TCR Jbeta segments was used. A multiplex PCR assay on genomic DNA amplified the CDR3 region of rearranged TCR beta genes. The amplified TCR beta libraries were sequenced on the Illumina HiSeq System as 87-base-pair reads. In the source study's methods: A later analysis tallied some 79 million unique TCR beta chains across the 666 repertoires, and approximately 12 million of those chains were shared by two or more donors. A nearest-neighbor algorithm error-corrected the raw reads and collapsed the reads into unique sequences, merging closely related sequences to remove PCR and sequencing errors. CDR3 sequences were aligned to IMGT reference sequences to assign V, D and J gene segments. For a sequence to be retained, a match of at least six nucleotides was required to both a V gene segment and a J gene segment. A rearrangement counted as productive if the CDR3 had no stop codons and remained in frame with V and J, and every other rearrangement counted as non-productive. Following IMGT convention, CDR3 was defined as the stretch from the second conserved V-encoded cysteine to the conserved J-encoded phenylalanine. In an earlier analysis of 587 of the donors, sequences lacking an unambiguous match to a single V gene segment were excluded. In an earlier analysis of several hundred of the donors, a V segment was called functional when productive rearrangements were above 56.7%, and segregating when the standard deviation between donors exceeded 5%. To diagnose cytomegalovirus status from the catalog of TCR beta chain sequences, a statistical classification framework was built. In a later analysis, TCR nucleotide sequences were compared against IMGT/GENE-DB human TR gene sequences so that V and J genes could be assigned. The TCRdist pipeline was used in a later analysis to assign CDR3 sequences and most-parsimonious VDJ recombination scenarios. In a later analysis, each TCR beta chain was defined by its CDR3 amino acid sequence together with its V-gene family, and reads without a unique V-gene family were excluded. To address suspected cross-contamination and a sequencing artifact, a later analysis removed around 590 highly shared, low-generation-probability nucleotide sequences. In a later analysis, a clonal expansion index was calculated for each public chain from normalized within-repertoire ranks of inferred template counts. Generation probabilities in a later analysis came from a VDJ recombination model fitted to out-of-frame rearrangements, and those results were checked against IGoR. Hypergeometric tests were used in a later analysis to score TCR-TCR, TCR-HLA and TCR-CMV co-occurrence, with a repertoire-size bias correction applied to the TCR pairs. To estimate false discovery rates, a later analysis permuted the HLA or CMV assignments 20 times. In a later analysis, co-occurring TCRs were grouped using DBSCAN, with TCRdist sequence similarity added in when clustering inside HLA-allele-positive subsets. For co-occurrence clustering, repertoires with fewer than 30,000 or more than 120,000 public chains were excluded, along with five repertoires with anomalous nucleotide sharing. Here the immuneACCESS table is served through TCRdb, limited to in-frame sequences with V and J called. Missing clones are a known gap in these copies; in checked studies unresolved V genes cover under half, and the rest lacks a known reason. That table furnishes V, J and clone size, whereas the DNA furnished D and trimming. This sample has about 120,000 clones in its table, and 74% of those were observed once. The biggest ten clones account for 2% to 2.5% of the sample.

Overall study results and their limits: A further reported finding was that TCR beta sequences accurately predicted the HLA-A and HLA-B alleles for most subjects in the first cohort. Roughly uniform sequencing depth across donors was assumed in presence/absence analyses, although this assumption may not hold. A later analysis found that HLA-associated TCR beta chains were more clonally expanded and had lower generation probabilities than equally common non-associated chains. It was suggested by the authors that the approach could potentially be generalized to other disease states and immunological phenotypes. In this cohort, only TCR beta chains were sequenced, and detectable features were limited by the absence of alpha or paired-chain data. While some public TCRs were present in many individuals, most TCR sequences turned up only very rarely across donors. A later analysis found that TCR association rates varied across HLA loci, with DRB1 alleles showing the most associated TCRs and HLA-C alleles the fewest. In vitro tests confirmed that a few of the cytomegalovirus-associated TCR beta chains recognize cytomegalovirus antigens. Because counts were too low, about 18 rarely observed V segments, including chromosome 9 orphons, were excluded from the earlier analysis of 587 of the donors. A cluster of highly shared sequence variants was judged likely to represent a technical artifact of the sequencing pipeline. In the study, about 150 TCR beta chains were listed as associated with cytomegalovirus. In a later analysis, more than 15,000 TCR beta sequences were associated with specific HLA alleles at a false discovery rate of 0.05. In an earlier analysis of several hundred of the donors, most TCR beta V segments were observed in productive rearrangements about 90% or about 30% of the time, broadly matching IMGT annotations. In a later genetic analysis, a missense DCLRE1C variant was associated with V-gene and J-gene trimming of TCR beta chains, and the association was replicated in an independent cohort. Most CMV-associated TCR beta chains appeared to be HLA-restricted in a later analysis, and the HLA associations seemed to be driven largely by CMV exposure. A later genetic analysis reported fewer N-insertions in productive TCRs among donors in an Asian-associated ancestry cluster than the approximately 670-donor mean. Correlated functional status among segregating V segments might reflect linkage disequilibrium, but an unknown experimental factor could not be ruled out. Because HLA typing was unavailable for some donors at each locus, only the typed subset was used in association tests. For the cohort, immune exposure information was limited to CMV serostatus. In both the original and validation cohorts, the classifier was reported to diagnose cytomegalovirus status with high specificity and sensitivity. Because the 87-base-pair reads could not distinguish some IMGT-functional V segments, including TRBV6-2 and TRBV6-3, those segments were excluded. When HLA alleles, especially DR and DQ, strongly co-occurred, TCR associations were difficult to assign to individual alleles. According to a later analysis, parvovirus B19, influenza, CMV and Epstein-Barr virus appeared linked to several top co-occurrence clusters.

The sample taken for sequencing was PBMCs. The TCR originated in a human donor in good health. The rearrangement joined TRBV6-5 to TRBJ2-7; TRBD1 is possibly the D segment (6 matching bases). The CDR3 protein is CASSLTGYEQYF. DNA sequence: TGTGCCAGCAGTCTGACAGGCTACGAGCAGTACTTC.